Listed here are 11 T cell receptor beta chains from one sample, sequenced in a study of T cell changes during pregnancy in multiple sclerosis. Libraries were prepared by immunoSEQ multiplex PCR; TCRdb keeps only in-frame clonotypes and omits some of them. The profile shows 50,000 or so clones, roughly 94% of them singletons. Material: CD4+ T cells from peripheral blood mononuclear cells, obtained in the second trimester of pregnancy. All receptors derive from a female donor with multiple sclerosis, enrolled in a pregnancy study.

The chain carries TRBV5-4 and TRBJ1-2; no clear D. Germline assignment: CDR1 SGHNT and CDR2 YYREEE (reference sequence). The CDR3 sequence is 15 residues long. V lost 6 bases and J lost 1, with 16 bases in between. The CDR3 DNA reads TGTGCCAGCACCCTGTCCACGGGAGTTAACTATGGCTACACCTTC. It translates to CASTLSTGVNYGYTF.

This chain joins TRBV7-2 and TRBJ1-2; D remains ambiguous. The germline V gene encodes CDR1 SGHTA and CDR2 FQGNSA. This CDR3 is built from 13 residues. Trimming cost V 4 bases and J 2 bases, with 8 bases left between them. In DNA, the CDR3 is TGTGCCAGCAGCTCCGGGATGAACTATGGCTACACCTTC. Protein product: CASSSGMNYGYTF.

The CDR3: CASSFSGGGTDTQYF. The CDR3 region has the DNA TGTGCCAGCAGCTTCAGCGGGGGGGGCACAGATACGCAGTATTTT. J is TRBJ2-3 and V is TRBV7-2; TRBD2 aligns across 10 bases. The CDR3 spans 15 residues. V gave up 3 bases and J gave up 1 base; unmatched junction bases: 1. Germline lookup yields CDR1 SGHTA and CDR2 FQGNSA.

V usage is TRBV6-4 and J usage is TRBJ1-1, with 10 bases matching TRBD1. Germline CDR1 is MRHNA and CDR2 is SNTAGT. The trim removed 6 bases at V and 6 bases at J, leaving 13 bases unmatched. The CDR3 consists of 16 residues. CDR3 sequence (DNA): TGTGCCAGCAGGCCGGGACAGGGGCGGTCGGTCTCTGAAGCTTTCTTT. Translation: CASRPGQGRSVSEAFF.

CDR3 sequence reads: CSAGGFNEKLFF. CDR3 DNA: TGCAGCGCAGGGGGTTTTAATGAAAAACTGTTTTTT. This rearrangement joins TRBV29-1 to TRBJ1-4, with 7 bases identical to TRBD1. From germline, CDR1 is SQVTM and CDR2 ANQGSEA. The CDR3 is 12 residues long. The V segment lost 7 bases and the J segment 4 bases; nucleotides outside the gene matches: 3. The full variable domain, its missing parts supplied by reference TRBV29-1 and TRBJ1-4, is SAVISQKPSRDICQRGTSLTIQCQVDSQVTMMFWYRQQPGQSLTLIATANQGSEATYESGFVIDKFPISRPNLTFSTLTVSNMSPEDSSIYLCSAGGFNEKLFFGSGTQLSVL.

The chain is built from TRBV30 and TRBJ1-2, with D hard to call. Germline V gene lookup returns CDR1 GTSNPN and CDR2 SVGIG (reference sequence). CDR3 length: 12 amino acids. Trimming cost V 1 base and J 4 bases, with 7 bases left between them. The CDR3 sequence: CAWSGAPYGYTF. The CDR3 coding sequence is TGTGCCTGGAGTGGAGCACCCTATGGCTACACCTTC.

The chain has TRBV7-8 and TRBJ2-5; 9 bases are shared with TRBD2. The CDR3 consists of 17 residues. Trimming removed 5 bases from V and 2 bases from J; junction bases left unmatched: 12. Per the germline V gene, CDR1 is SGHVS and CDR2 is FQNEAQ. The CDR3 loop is CASSPLLSGGGQETQYF. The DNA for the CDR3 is TGTGCCAGCAGCCCTCTACTTAGCGGGGGAGGACAAGAGACCCAGTACTTC.

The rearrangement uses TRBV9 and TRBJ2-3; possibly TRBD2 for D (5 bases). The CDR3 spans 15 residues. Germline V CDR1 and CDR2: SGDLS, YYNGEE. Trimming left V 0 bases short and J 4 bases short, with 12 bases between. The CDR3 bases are TGTGCCAGCAGCGTAGCGGGGAGTTGGGCAGATACGCAGTATTTT. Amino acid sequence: CASSVAGSWADTQYF.

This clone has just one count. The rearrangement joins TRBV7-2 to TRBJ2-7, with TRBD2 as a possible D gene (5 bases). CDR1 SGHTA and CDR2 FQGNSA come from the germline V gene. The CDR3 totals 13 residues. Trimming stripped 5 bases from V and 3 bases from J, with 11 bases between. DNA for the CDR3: TGTGCCAGCAGCCTAACAAGCGGCTACGAGCAGTACTTC. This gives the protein CASSLTSGYEQYF.

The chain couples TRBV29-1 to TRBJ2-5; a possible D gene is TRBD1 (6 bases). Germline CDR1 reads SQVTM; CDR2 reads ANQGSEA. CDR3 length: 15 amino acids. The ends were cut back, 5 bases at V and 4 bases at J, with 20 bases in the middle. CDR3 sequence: CSVRFGQGRLETQYF. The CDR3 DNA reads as TGCAGCGTTAGGTTCGGGCAGGGGAGACTAGAGACCCAGTACTTC.

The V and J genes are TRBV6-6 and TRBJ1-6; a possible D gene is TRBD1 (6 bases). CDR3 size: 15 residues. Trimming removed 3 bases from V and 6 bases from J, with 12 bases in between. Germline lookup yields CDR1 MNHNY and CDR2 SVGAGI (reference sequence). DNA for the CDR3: TGTGCCAGCAGTTATATCAGGGGTAGTAATTCACCCCTCCACTTT. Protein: CASSYIRGSNSPLHF.